Following are 3 T cell receptor beta chains from one sample sequenced in a study of shared clonotypes between healthy human individuals. The protocol was immunoSEQ multiplex PCR, while the TCRdb copy is restricted to in-frame clones and leaves out a portion. The profile shows 2 million to 2.5 million clones, about nine tenths of them singletons. The sequenced sample consisted of naive CD4+ T cells from PBMCs. Subset of the sample: CD45RA+ positively selected. These receptors all come from a man younger than 30 in good health. Some clones in this sample may be carry-over from other donors' samples.

The rearrangement uses TRBV4-1 and TRBJ1-2; TRBD1 might be the D (5 bases). CDR3 length: 15 residues. V lost 1 base and J lost 3, with 12 bases in between. CDR1 and CDR2 (germline): MGHRA, YSYEKL. The CDR3 sequence: CASSQGSGSDYGYTF. The CDR3 DNA reads TGCGCCAGCAGCCAAGGGTCAGGGTCGGACTATGGCTACACCTTC.

This clone was seen once. This sequence joins TRBV6-1 and TRBJ2-7; 8 bases are shared with TRBD1. The CDR3 is made up of 12 amino acids. Germline V gene sequence: CDR1 MNHNS, CDR2 SASEGT. V dropped 5 bases and J dropped 6; count of bases not matched to a gene: 3. The CDR3 bases are TGTGCCAGCAGTAGGACAGGGCCCGAGCAGTACTTC. Amino acids: CASSRTGPEQYF.

The chain has TRBV9 and TRBJ2-5; D not resolved. The CDR3 loop spans 14 amino acids. Germline CDR1 SGDLS, CDR2 YYNGEE. The germline V and J ends were trimmed by 4 bases and 2 bases, with 12 bases remaining between them. CDR3 residues: CASSTGGRQETQYF. DNA for the CDR3: TGTGCCAGCAGCACGGGTGGGCGGCAAGAGACCCAGTACTTC.